This is a list of T cell receptor beta chains from one sample in a study of T-cell memory formation after mild COVID-19. One entry per CDR3 protein, called by TCRdb with MiXCR from the 5' RACE reads. The sample lists 400,000 to 500,000 distinct CDR3 sequences, approximately 24% occurring once. The sequenced sample was PBMCs or a T cell subset sorted from them (not recorded which). The receptors were gathered from an adult woman who had mild COVID-19 (a few samples of this study predate the infection). Cell type and time point are not known. Both conserved end residues are part of each CDR3. Fields, in order: J gene, clone size, D gene, V gene, CDR3 protein, CDR3 DNA. D genes are given only for firm matches. Only part of the rows carry a size: once, few, many, or a class if the clone is expanded.

TRBJ1-1 | few | . | TRBV30 | CAWSGDSGPLNTEAFF | TGTGCCTGGAGTGGAGATTCAGGGCCATTGAACACTGAAGCTTTCTTT
TRBJ2-5 | . | . | TRBV18 | CASSQRGMPGETQYF | TGTGCCAGCTCACAACGAGGGATGCCAGGGGAGACCCAGTACTTC
TRBJ1-2 | . | . | TRBV2 | CASSGSGNYGYTF | TGTGCCAGCAGTGGTTCGGGGAACTATGGCTACACCTTC
TRBJ1-1 | few | . | TRBV6-5 | CASSYHRVNTEAFF | TGTGCCAGCAGTTACCACAGGGTTAACACTGAAGCTTTCTTT
TRBJ2-1 | many | TRBD2 | TRBV5-4 | CASSLGGRGNEQFF | TGTGCCAGCAGCTTGGGCGGGAGGGGGAATGAGCAGTTCTTC
TRBJ1-2 | . | . | TRBV18 | CASSPTVVNYGYTF | TGTGCCAGCTCACCGACAGTAGTTAACTATGGCTACACCTTC
TRBJ2-3 | . | TRBD2 | TRBV5-1 | CASSLVAGAPTDTQYF | TGCGCCAGCAGCTTGGTAGCGGGAGCACCCACAGATACGCAGTATTTT
TRBJ2-1 | . | . | TRBV6-2/TRBV6-3 | CATPGETPSSYNEQFF | TGTGCCACCCCGGGGGAGACACCGAGCTCCTACAATGAGCAGTTCTTC
TRBJ1-6 | once | TRBD1 | TRBV7-6 | CASSLFGQTGNSPLHF | TGTGCCAGCAGCTTATTCGGCCAGACAGGGAATTCACCCCTCCACTTT
TRBJ1-2 | . | TRBD1 | TRBV5-1 | CASSSPGQGTYGYTF | TGCGCCAGCAGCTCTCCGGGACAGGGAACCTATGGCTACACCTTC
TRBJ1-2 | . | . | TRBV2 | CASRFMDGYTF | TGTGCCAGCAGGTTTATGGATGGCTACACCTTC
TRBJ2-7 | few | TRBD1 | TRBV6-5 | CASSYPDRGRGEQYF | TGTGCCAGCAGTTACCCCGACAGGGGAAGAGGGGAGCAGTACTTC